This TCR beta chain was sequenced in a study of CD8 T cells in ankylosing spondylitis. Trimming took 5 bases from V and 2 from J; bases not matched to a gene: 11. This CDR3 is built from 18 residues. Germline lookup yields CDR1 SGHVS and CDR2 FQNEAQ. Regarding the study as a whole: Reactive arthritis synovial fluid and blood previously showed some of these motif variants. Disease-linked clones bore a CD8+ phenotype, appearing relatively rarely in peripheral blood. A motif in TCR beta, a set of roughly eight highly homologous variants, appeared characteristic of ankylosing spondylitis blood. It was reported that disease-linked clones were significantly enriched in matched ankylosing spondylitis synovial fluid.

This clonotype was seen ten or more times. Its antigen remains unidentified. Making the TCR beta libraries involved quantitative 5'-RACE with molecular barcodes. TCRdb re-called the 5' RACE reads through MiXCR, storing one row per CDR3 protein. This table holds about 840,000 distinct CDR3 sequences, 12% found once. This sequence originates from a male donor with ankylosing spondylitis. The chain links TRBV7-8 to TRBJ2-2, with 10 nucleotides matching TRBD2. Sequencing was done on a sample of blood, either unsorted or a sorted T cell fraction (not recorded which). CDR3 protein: CASSHAPSGSGNTGELFF. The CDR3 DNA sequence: TGTGCCAGCAGCCATGCCCCTAGCGGGAGTGGAAACACCGGGGAGCTGTTTTTT.